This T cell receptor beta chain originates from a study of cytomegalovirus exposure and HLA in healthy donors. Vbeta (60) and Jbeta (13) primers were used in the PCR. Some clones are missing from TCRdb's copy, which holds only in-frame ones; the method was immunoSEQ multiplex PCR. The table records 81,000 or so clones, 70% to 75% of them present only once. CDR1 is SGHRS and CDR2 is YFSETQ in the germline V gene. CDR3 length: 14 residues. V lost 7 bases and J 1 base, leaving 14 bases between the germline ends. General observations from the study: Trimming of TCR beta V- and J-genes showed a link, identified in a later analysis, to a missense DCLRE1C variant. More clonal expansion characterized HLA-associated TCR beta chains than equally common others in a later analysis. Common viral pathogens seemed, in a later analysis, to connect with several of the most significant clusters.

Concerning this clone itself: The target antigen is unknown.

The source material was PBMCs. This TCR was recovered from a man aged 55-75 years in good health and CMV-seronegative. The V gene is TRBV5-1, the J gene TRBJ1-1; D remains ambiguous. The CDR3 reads CASHEAGGNTEAFF. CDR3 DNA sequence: TGCGCCAGCCATGAGGCCGGCGGGAACACTGAAGCTTTCTTT.